The clone carrying this T cell receptor (beta chain) was observed at least ten times. What it binds is not known. The CDR3 is 14 residues long. Trimming at V came to 1 base and at J to 7 bases, leaving 0 bases not matched to a gene. Germline lookup yields CDR1 DFQATT and CDR2 SNEGSKA (reference sequence). Sample-barcoded 5' priming and a J-beta primer mix drove a second PCR of roughly 6 to 12 cycles. Tags on each cDNA molecule came from a template-switch adaptor with 12 random nucleotides. A single record per CDR3 protein comes from TCRdb applying MiXCR to the 5' RACE reads. Of fewer than 1,200,000 distinct CDR3 sequences listed, approximately 26% were seen once; the top ten hold 0.65% to 0.95%. This entry belongs to a study of blood T cells in healthy people across ages. General study points: Naive T cell percentage showed a strong correlation with TCR beta diversity.

These same data were also listed under a study on T cells of mothers and their children. That report notes: Primer M1S, used in the second PCR, introduced sample barcodes and 2-4 random nucleotides. Microchimeric T cell clones that persisted were not detected.

This TCR derives from a girl aged 2 to 10 in good health. V gene TRBV20-1 combines with J gene TRBJ2-1; 14 bases line up with TRBD2. Specimen: blood. CDR3 in DNA: TGCAGTGCTAGAGGGACTAGCGGGAGGAATGAGCAGTTCTTC. It yields the protein CSARGTSGRNEQFF.